Here is one T cell receptor beta chain with its context. Its specificity is unknown. This entry belongs to a study of CD8 T cells in Susac syndrome. TCR beta was sequenced from blood CD8+ and CD4+ T cells. Multiple sclerosis controls were treatment-naive patients with stable or active relapsing-remitting disease. Germline V gene sequence: CDR1 MNHEY, CDR2 SMNVEV (reference sequence). The CDR3 covers 16 residues. V was pared by 2 bases and J by 0 bases, with 14 bases between. Study-wide results and limits: The study admitted that it had a relatively small number of individuals in its TCR sequencing and HLA analysis.

With random hexamers, roughly 0.45 to 1 ug RNA was reverse transcribed. TCRdb called the immunoSEQ multiplex PCR reads again in MiXCR, with one record for every CDR3 protein. The sample records approximately 300,000 distinct CDR3 sequences, 89% being singletons. This sequence joins TRBV27 and TRBJ2-7; D perhaps matches TRBD2 (6 bases). The sample was CD8+ T cells from PBMCs. This TCR was sampled from a human donor with multiple sclerosis. The DNA for the CDR3 is TGTGCCAGCAGTTTAGTGGGCGGGAAGAGCTCCTACGAGCAGTACTTC. It is translated as CASSLVGGKSSYEQYF.